Each of the 7 T cell receptor beta chains below was sequenced from the same sample in a study of blood T cell repertoires in COVID-19. Using immunoSEQ multiplex PCR, the repertoire was profiled, and TCRdb retains in-frame clones only, with some absent. The sample has tens of thousands of clones; more than 75% are singletons. The sequenced sample was peripheral blood. Every receptor here comes from a man of 80 years or more with active or convalescent COVID-19.

The chain couples TRBV5-1 to TRBJ1-4; no reliable D call. Deletions cut 4 bases from V and 0 bases from J, with 7 bases between. The CDR3 covers 14 residues. The V gene's germline CDR1 is SGHRS and CDR2 YFSETQ. DNA for the CDR3: TGCGCCAGCAGCCGTTTTGCAACTAATGAAAAACTGTTTTTT. It codes for CASSRFATNEKLFF.

This clone was seen only a few times. The chain uses TRBV7-3 and TRBJ1-3; TRBD1 matches 7 bases. The germline gives CDR1 SGHTA, CDR2 FQGTGA. Germline trimming cut 5 bases from V and 0 bases from J; bases unmatched to any gene: 7. CDR3 length: 16 residues. Here the CDR3 DNA reads TGTGCCAGCAGCAGCACCGGGACAGTCTCTGGAAACACCATATATTTT. It translates to CASSSTGTVSGNTIYF.

This clone was seen only once. CDR3 nucleotide sequence: TGTGCCAGCAGCCTTATAGCGGGAACGTACAATGAGCAGTTCTTC. Translated: CASSLIAGTYNEQFF. V usage is TRBV4-2 and J usage is TRBJ2-1; 8 bases line up with TRBD2. The ends lost 4 bases at V and 4 bases at J; junction bases unmatched: 6. Germline-derived CDR1 and CDR2 are LGHNA and YNFKEQ. The CDR3 consists of 15 residues.

The chain recombines TRBV29-1 with TRBJ2-1; 7 positions agree with TRBD1. Per germline, CDR1 SQVTM and CDR2 ANQGSEA. The CDR3 sequence is 14 residues long. V shed 7 bases and J 4 bases; nucleotides not matched to a gene: 10. The CDR3 region has the DNA TGCAGCGGCAGGGACAGCACGTCGTACAATGAGCAGTTCTTC. Amino acids: CSGRDSTSYNEQFF.

CDR3 loop: CAWRFGRSSEADYNSPLHF. Here the CDR3 DNA reads TGTGCCTGGAGGTTTGGAAGATCGTCCGAAGCGGACTATAATTCACCCCTCCACTTT. This chain joins TRBV30 and TRBJ1-6, with D unclear. Between the trimmed V and J ends, which lost 3 bases and 3 bases, there was a span of 24 bases. The CDR3 spans 19 residues. From germline, CDR1 is GTSNPN and CDR2 SVGIG (reference sequence).

V and J are TRBV29-1 and TRBJ2-5; 9 bases map to TRBD1. This CDR3 contains 13 residues. Germline V CDR1 and CDR2: SQVTM, ANQGSEA. V was pared by 6 bases and J by 3 bases, with 5 bases of the junction left unmatched. CDR3 sequence: CSVRRDREETQYF. Written as DNA, the CDR3 is TGCAGCGTCCGCCGGGACAGGGAAGAGACCCAGTACTTC.

The V call is TRBV5-1, the J call TRBJ2-1; TRBD2 might be the D (5 bases). V was clipped by 3 bases and J by 1 base, with 17 bases between them. The germline V gene has CDR1 SGHRS and CDR2 YFSETQ. This CDR3 region has 17 residues. CDR3 nucleotide sequence: TGCGCCAGCAGCTCCGGAGGTAGAGGTGGGTCCTACAATGAGCAGTTCTTC. Residues: CASSSGGRGGSYNEQFF.